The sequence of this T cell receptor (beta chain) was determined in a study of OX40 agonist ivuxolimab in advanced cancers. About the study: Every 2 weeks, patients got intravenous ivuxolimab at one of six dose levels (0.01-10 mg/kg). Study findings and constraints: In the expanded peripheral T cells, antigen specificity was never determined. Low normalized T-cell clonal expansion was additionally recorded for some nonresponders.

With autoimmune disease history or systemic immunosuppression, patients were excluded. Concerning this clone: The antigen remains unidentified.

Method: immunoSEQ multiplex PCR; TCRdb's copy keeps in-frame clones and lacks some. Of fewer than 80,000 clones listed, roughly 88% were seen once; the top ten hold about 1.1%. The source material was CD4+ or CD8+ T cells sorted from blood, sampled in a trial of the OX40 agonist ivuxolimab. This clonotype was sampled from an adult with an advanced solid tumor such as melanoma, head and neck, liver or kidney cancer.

CDR3 in amino acids: CASARDRVYEQYF. CDR3 nucleotide sequence: TGTGCTAGTGCCAGGGACAGGGTCTACGAGCAGTACTTC. The chain couples TRBV12-5 to TRBJ2-7; TRBD1 matches at 9 bases. CDR1 is LGHNT and CDR2 is FRNRAP in the germline V gene. After removal of 7 bases from V and 3 bases from J, the junction contained 4 bases not matched to a gene. The CDR3 is made up of 13 amino acids.